Listed below are T cell receptor beta chains from one sample, sequenced in a study of T cell repertoires in cytomegalovirus infection. Each CDR3 protein gets one entry after TCRdb re-called the reads with MiXCR. The sample yields around 430,000 distinct CDR3 sequences, roughly 43% seen once. For these receptors, no antigen is known. Specimen: cultured PBMCs, collected from culture after CMV antigen stimulation. Source of these receptors: a human donor in good health (CMV status not recorded). Some clones in this sample may be carry-over from other donors' samples. CDR3s include the opening cysteine and the closing phenylalanine or tryptophan. Each record gives: D gene, V gene, clone size, J gene, CDR3 DNA, CDR3 protein. D genes are given only for firm matches. For some rows the clone size is stated as once, few or many, or as a class when expanded; others skip it.

D: TRBD2; V: TRBV7-2; size: few; J: TRBJ2-3; DNA: TGTGCCAGCAGCCCGGGACTAGCGGGGGGGCTCAGAGATACGCAGTATTTT; CDR3: CASSPGLAGGLRDTQYF
D: TRBD2; V: TRBV19; size: NA; J: TRBJ2-3; DNA: TGTGCCACACGTGCTCAAAGCGGGGGAAGCACAGATACGCAGTATTTT; CDR3: CATRAQSGGSTDTQYF
D: NA; V: TRBV12-5; size: few; J: TRBJ2-1; DNA: TGTGCTAGTGTTTGGGGAGAGGGACTGGTGGGAGAGCAGTTCTTC; CDR3: CASVWGEGLVGEQFF
D: NA; V: TRBV3-1; size: few; J: TRBJ2-7; DNA: TGTGCCAGCAGCCAAGCTGCCGGTCCCTACGAGCAGTACTTC; CDR3: CASSQAAGPYEQYF
D: NA; V: TRBV20-1; size: NA; J: TRBJ1-1; DNA: TGCAGTGCGATATCCGGGACCCAGAAAATAGAAGCTTTCTTT; CDR3: CSAISGTQKIEAFF
D: NA; V: TRBV7-2; size: NA; J: TRBJ2-1; DNA: TGTGCCAGCAGTCGATTGTTTTTAGGGCAAGGGATCCGAAATGAGCAGTTCTTC; CDR3: CASSRLFLGQGIRNEQFF
D: NA; V: TRBV6-6; size: NA; J: TRBJ1-2; DNA: TGTGCCAGCAGTTACTCGGCGGGGACCTATGGCTACACCTTC; CDR3: CASSYSAGTYGYTF
D: NA; V: TRBV7-2; size: NA; J: TRBJ1-5; DNA: TGTGCCAGCAGCTTCGGCCGAAGCAATCAGCCCCAGCATTTT; CDR3: CASSFGRSNQPQHF
D: TRBD2; V: TRBV7-4; size: NA; J: TRBJ2-3; DNA: TGTGCCAGCAGCTTGCTAGCGGGAGATACGCAGTATTTT; CDR3: CASSLLAGDTQYF
D: TRBD1; V: TRBV7-6; size: NA; J: TRBJ1-1; DNA: TGTGCCAGCAGCCCTAGACAGGGGGCGCGAACTGAAGCTTTCTTT; CDR3: CASSPRQGARTEAFF
D: TRBD2; V: TRBV20-1; size: NA; J: TRBJ2-3; DNA: TGCAGTGCTAGTAGGGGACTAGCGGGGGCTGATACGCAGTATTTT; CDR3: CSASRGLAGADTQYF
D: NA; V: TRBV7-6; size: NA; J: TRBJ1-2; DNA: TGTGCCAGCAGCTTAACTTTACAGGGATCTAACTATGGCTACACCTTC; CDR3: CASSLTLQGSNYGYTF
D: NA; V: TRBV6-6; size: NA; J: TRBJ1-1; DNA: TGTGCCACCCATATGGGGGGCAGCACCTGGGGGAACACTGAAGCTTTCTTT; CDR3: CATHMGGSTWGNTEAFF
D: NA; V: TRBV7-2; size: NA; J: TRBJ2-5; DNA: TGTGCCAGCAGCTTAGTTTGGGGAGAGACCCAGTACTTC; CDR3: CASSLVWGETQYF
D: NA; V: TRBV7-6; size: few; J: TRBJ1-3; DNA: TGTGCCAGCAGCTTGCACTTTGGAGACCCCTCTGGAAACACCATATATTTT; CDR3: CASSLHFGDPSGNTIYF
D: TRBD2; V: TRBV6-1; size: few; J: TRBJ2-3; DNA: TGTGCCAGCAGGGGGACTAGCGCTCCAACCGGGACAGATACGCAGTATTTT; CDR3: CASRGTSAPTGTDTQYF
D: NA; V: TRBV7-8; size: NA; J: TRBJ2-3; DNA: TGTGCCAGCAGCTCAGGGGTCGGAGGGGATACGCAGTATTTT; CDR3: CASSSGVGGDTQYF
D: TRBD2; V: TRBV6-2/TRBV6-3; size: once; J: TRBJ2-7; DNA: TGTGCCAGCACTCCGGGACTAGCGGGCCGAATAACCCCTTACGAGCAGTACTTC; CDR3: CASTPGLAGRITPYEQYF
D: NA; V: TRBV6-1; size: NA; J: TRBJ2-5; DNA: TGTGCCAGCAGTCAGCCCCAAGAGACCCAGTACTTC; CDR3: CASSQPQETQYF
D: NA; V: TRBV4-1; size: NA; J: TRBJ1-6; DNA: TGCGCCAGCAGCGCATACACAGGGAATTCACCCCTCCACTTT; CDR3: CASSAYTGNSPLHF
D: TRBD1; V: TRBV19; size: once; J: TRBJ1-4; DNA: TGTGCCAGTAGTAGACAGGGGACTGAAAAACTGTTTTTT; CDR3: CASSRQGTEKLFF
D: NA; V: TRBV6-2/TRBV6-3; size: NA; J: TRBJ2-5; DNA: TGTGCCAGCAGAAAGGGAGTTCGGGAGACCCAGTACTTC; CDR3: CASRKGVRETQYF
D: NA; V: TRBV5-1; size: once; J: TRBJ2-5; DNA: TGCGCCAGCAGCTTGAATGTGGCCAGGGGTCAAGAGACCCAGTACTTC; CDR3: CASSLNVARGQETQYF
D: NA; V: TRBV6-6; size: NA; J: TRBJ1-3; DNA: TGTGCCAGCAGTGAGCCCAGAAACACCATATATTTT; CDR3: CASSEPRNTIYF
D: NA; V: TRBV28; size: NA; J: TRBJ1-1; DNA: TGTGCCAGCAGTGGGGCCCACACTGAAGCTTTCTTT; CDR3: CASSGAHTEAFF
D: NA; V: TRBV6-5; size: NA; J: TRBJ1-2; DNA: TGTGCCAGCAGTTATATTAGGGGGGATGGCTACACCTTC; CDR3: CASSYIRGDGYTF
D: NA; V: TRBV7-2; size: few; J: TRBJ2-3; DNA: TGTGCCAGCAGCTTACAGTTGCCAGATACGCAGTATTTT; CDR3: CASSLQLPDTQYF
D: TRBD2; V: TRBV12-3/TRBV12-4; size: many; J: TRBJ2-4; DNA: TGTGCCAGCAGTTTTGGCGGGGGTGGGGACATTCAGTACTTC; CDR3: CASSFGGGGDIQYF
D: NA; V: TRBV27; size: few; J: TRBJ1-1; DNA: TGTGCCAGCCGCGTTGGGACTGAAGCTTTCTTT; CDR3: CASRVGTEAFF
D: TRBD2; V: TRBV25-1; size: few; J: TRBJ2-3; DNA: TGTGCCAGCAGTGAATATATAGCGGGGGACACAGATACGCAGTATTTT; CDR3: CASSEYIAGDTDTQYF
D: NA; V: TRBV2; size: NA; J: TRBJ1-3; DNA: TGTGCCAGCAGGGGAGTAGCTGGAAACACCATATATTTT; CDR3: CASRGVAGNTIYF
D: TRBD1; V: TRBV11-2; size: NA; J: TRBJ2-5; DNA: TGTGCCAGCAGGAAGGGTCGGGGAGGACAGGGTTACCAAGAGACCCAGTACTTC; CDR3: CASRKGRGGQGYQETQYF
D: TRBD1; V: TRBV10-3; size: NA; J: TRBJ2-4; DNA: TGTGCCATCAGTGGGGGGACAGATGCCATTCAGTACTTC; CDR3: CAISGGTDAIQYF
D: TRBD1; V: TRBV12-3/TRBV12-4; size: few; J: TRBJ1-1; DNA: TGTGCCAGCAGTTTCATCGACAGGGCGAAAGCTTTCTTT; CDR3: CASSFIDRAKAFF
D: NA; V: TRBV7-2; size: many; J: TRBJ2-3; DNA: TGTGCCAGCAGCTTAGGGCTAGCTAACGGGGATACGCAGTATTTT; CDR3: CASSLGLANGDTQYF
D: NA; V: TRBV7-6; size: NA; J: TRBJ2-5; DNA: TGTGCCAGCAGCTTAGTACTAGCTCTAGGAGAGACCCAGTACTTC; CDR3: CASSLVLALGETQYF